This T cell receptor (beta chain) stems from a study of molecular identifiers for immune sequencing clone quantification. TCRdb analysed the PCR reads with MiXCR anew, one entry per CDR3 protein. The sample yields approximately 500,000 distinct CDR3 sequences, about 25% seen once. This CDR3 is built from 17 residues. In germline, CDR1 is SGHAT, CDR2 FQNNGV. V was clipped by 5 bases and J by 4 bases; unmatched bases: 8. The chain has TRBV11-2 and TRBJ2-1, with 13 bases identical to TRBD2. The sequenced sample consisted of naive CD8+ T cells from blood, with Jurkat cell RNA spiked in. Regarding subset: FACS-sorted CD8+CD4-CCR7+CD45RA+ naive T cells. The sequence was collected from a human donor in good health. Some libraries in this study had Jurkat cell RNA spiked in. The CDR3: CASSDQKGLAGYNEQFF. CDR3 bases: TGTGCCAGCAGCGATCAAAAGGGACTAGCGGGATACAATGAGCAGTTCTTC.